This T cell receptor (beta chain) was profiled in a study of cytomegalovirus exposure and HLA in healthy donors. Study outcomes and limitations: Some TCR beta chains (approximately 180 of them) were listed as cytomegalovirus-associated. A later analysis showed TCR association rates differing by HLA locus, peaking at DRB1 and lowest at HLA-C. A link between a missense DCLRE1C variant and TCR beta V- and J-gene trimming emerged from a later analysis.

Vbeta (60) and Jbeta (13) primers were used in the PCR. Some clones are missing from TCRdb's copy, which holds only in-frame ones; the method was immunoSEQ multiplex PCR. The table shows around 140,000 clones, with approximately 80% occurring only once. The sample holds a few counts of this clone. Its antigen is unknown. Sequencing was performed on PBMCs. This TCR was sampled from a woman aged 18 to 35 in good health and CMV-seropositive.

The CDR3 DNA reads as TGTGCCAGTAGTCGTCCTGAGAGCCAGCCCCAGCATTTT. Residues: CASSRPESQPQHF. The genes are TRBV19 and TRBJ1-5; the D is unclear. V was cut by 5 bases and J by 7 bases, with 12 bases left in between. Germline V gene lookup returns CDR1 LNHDA and CDR2 SQIVND (reference sequence). CDR3 size: 13 residues.